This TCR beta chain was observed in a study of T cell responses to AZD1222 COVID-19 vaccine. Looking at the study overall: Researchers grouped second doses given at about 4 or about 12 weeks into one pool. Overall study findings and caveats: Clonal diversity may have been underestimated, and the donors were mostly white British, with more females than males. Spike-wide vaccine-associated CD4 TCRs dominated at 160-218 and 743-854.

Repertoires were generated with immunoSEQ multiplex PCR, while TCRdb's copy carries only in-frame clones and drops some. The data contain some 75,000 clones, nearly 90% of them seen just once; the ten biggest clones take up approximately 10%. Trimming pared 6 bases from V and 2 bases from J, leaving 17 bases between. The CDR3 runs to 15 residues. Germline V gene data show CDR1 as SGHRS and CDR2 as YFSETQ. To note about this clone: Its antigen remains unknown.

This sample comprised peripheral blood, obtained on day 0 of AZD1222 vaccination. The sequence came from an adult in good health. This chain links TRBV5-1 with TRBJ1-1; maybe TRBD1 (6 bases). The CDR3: CASTRSTGENTEAFF. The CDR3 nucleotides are TGCGCCAGCACCAGATCGACAGGTGAAAACACTGAAGCTTTCTTT.